This TCR beta chain was captured in a study of shared clonotypes between healthy human individuals. Profiling relied on immunoSEQ multiplex PCR, and the TCRdb table lists in-frame clones only, not all of them. Of 640,000 or so clones listed, about two thirds were seen once; the top ten hold roughly 1.8%. The CDR3 is 14 residues long. Germline V gives CDR1 MGHRA, CDR2 YSYEKL. Unmatched junction bases numbered 8, after V lost 2 bases and J lost 11 bases. This clone has only a few counts. The chain joins TRBV4-1 to TRBJ2-4; 8 nucleotides match TRBD1. This sequence originates from a woman aged 30 to 39 in good health. Sequenced sample: memory CD4+ T cells sorted from blood. The subset was: CD45RA-negative fraction. CDR3 DNA: TGCGCCAGCAGCCAACCAAGGACAGGGCAAGTTCAGTACTTC. Residues: CASSQPRTGQVQYF.